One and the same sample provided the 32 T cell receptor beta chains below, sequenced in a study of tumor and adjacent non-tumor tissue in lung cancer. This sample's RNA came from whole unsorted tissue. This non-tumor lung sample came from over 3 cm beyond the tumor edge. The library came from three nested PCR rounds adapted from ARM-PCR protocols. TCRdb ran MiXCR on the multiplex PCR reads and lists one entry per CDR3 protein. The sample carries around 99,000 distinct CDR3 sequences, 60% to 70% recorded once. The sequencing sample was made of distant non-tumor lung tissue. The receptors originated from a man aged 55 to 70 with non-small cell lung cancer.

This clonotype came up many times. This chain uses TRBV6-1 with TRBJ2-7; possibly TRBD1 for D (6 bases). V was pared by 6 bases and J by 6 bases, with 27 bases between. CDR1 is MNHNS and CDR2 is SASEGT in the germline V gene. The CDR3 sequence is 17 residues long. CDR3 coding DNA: TGTGCCAGCAGGATGGGGACACTCGTTAACAAAAAGATCGAGCAGTACTTC. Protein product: CASRMGTLVNKKIEQYF.

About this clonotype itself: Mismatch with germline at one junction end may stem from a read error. The chain's CDR3 is CASSRSAPGSNPEAFF. DNA for the CDR3: TGCGCCAGCAGCCGATCGGCCCCGGGTTCGAACCCTGAAGCGTTCTTT. The rearrangement joins TRBV4-1 to TRBJ1-1, with D hard to call. Germline V CDR1 and CDR2: MGHRA, YSYEKL. The CDR3 sequence is 16 residues long.

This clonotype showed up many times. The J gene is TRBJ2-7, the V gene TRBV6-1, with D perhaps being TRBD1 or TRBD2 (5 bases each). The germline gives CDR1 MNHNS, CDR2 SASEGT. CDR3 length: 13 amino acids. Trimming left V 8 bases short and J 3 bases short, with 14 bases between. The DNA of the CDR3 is TGTGCCAGCTCCGGGGCGCGCGACTACGAGCAGTACTTC. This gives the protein CASSGARDYEQYF.

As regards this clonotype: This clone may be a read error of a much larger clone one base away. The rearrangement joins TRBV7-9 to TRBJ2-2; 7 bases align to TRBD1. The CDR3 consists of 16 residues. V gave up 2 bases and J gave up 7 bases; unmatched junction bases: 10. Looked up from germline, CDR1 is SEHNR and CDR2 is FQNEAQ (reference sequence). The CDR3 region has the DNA TGTGCCAGCAGCTTACGAGAGGGACAGTGGATCGGGGAGCTGTTTTTT. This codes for CASSLREGQWIGELFF.

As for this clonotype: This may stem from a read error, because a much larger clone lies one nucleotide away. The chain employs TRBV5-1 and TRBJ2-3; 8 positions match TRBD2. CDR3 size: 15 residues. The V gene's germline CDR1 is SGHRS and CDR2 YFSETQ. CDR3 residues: CASSLSGGFTNTQYF. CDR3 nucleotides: TGCGCCAGCAGCTTGAGCGGGGGCTTCACAAATACGCAGTATTTT.

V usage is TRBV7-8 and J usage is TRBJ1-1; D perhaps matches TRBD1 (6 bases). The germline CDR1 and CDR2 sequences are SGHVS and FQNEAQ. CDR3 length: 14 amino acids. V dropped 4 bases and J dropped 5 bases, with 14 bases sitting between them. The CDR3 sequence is CASSSLLQGTEAFF. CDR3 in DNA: TGTGCCAGCAGCTCTCTCCTACAGGGAACTGAAGCTTTCTTT.

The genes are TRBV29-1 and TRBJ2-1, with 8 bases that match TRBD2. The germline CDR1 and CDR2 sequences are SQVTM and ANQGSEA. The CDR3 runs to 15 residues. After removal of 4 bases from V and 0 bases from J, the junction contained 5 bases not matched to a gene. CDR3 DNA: TGCAGCGTTGGAGCTGCGGGAGGCTCCTACAATGAGCAGTTCTTC. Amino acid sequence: CSVGAAGGSYNEQFF.

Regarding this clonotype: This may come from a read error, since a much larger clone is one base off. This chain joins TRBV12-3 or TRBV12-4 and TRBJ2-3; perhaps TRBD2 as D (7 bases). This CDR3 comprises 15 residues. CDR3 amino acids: CASSRGRGSTDTHYF. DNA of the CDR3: TGTGCCAGCAGCCGGGGGCGGGGGAGCACAGATACGCACTATTTT.

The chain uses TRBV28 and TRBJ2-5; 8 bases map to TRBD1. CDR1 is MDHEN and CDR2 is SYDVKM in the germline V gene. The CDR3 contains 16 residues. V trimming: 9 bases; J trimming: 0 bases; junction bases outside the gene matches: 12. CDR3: CARQGRQGRYQETQYF. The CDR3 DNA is TGTGCCAGGCAGGGTAGACAGGGGAGGTACCAAGAGACCCAGTACTTC.

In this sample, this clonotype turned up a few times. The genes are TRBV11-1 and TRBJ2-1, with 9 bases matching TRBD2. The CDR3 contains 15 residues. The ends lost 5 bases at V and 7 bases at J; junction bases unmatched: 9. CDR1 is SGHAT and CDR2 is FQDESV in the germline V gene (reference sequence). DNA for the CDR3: TGTGCCAGCAGCCTCGCAGCGGGGGGAAATAATGAGCAGTTCTTC. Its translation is CASSLAAGGNNEQFF.

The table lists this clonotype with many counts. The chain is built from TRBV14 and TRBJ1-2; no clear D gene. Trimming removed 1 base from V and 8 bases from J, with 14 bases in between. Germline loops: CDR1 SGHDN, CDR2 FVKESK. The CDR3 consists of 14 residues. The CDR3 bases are TGTGCCAGCAGCCAAGTGTCGGTTGGTCGCGGCTACACCTTC. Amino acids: CASSQVSVGRGYTF.

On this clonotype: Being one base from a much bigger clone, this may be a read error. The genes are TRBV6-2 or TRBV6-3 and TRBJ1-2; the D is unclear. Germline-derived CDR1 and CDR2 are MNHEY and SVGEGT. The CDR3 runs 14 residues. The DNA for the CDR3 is TGTGCCAGCAGCACGGTGGGCACACACTATGGCTACAACTTC. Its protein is CASSTVGTHYGYNF.

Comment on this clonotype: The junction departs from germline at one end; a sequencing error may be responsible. The chain's CDR3 is CASSEVFWLATTHTQYF. In DNA form, the CDR3 reads TGTGCCAGCAGTGAAGTGTTTTGGCTAGCGACAACACATACTCAGTATTTT. The chain employs TRBV6-1 and TRBJ2-3; tentatively, D is TRBD2 (6 bases). CDR1 and CDR2 (germline): MNHNS, SASEGT. This CDR3 region has 17 residues.

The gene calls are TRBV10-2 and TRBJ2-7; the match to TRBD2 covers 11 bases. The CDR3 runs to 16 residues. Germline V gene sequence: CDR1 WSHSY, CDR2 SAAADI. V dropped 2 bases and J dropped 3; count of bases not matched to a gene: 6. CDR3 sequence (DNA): TGCGCCAGCAGTGAGCCCCGACTAGCGGGGTTCTACGAGCAGTACTTC. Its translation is CASSEPRLAGFYEQYF.

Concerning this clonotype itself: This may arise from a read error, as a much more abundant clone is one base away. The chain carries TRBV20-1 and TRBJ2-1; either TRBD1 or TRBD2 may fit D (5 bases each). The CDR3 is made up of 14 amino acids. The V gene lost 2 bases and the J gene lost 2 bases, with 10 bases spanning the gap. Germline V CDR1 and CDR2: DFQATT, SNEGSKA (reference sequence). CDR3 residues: CSARWDAPYNEQFF. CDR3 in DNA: TGCAGTGCTAGATGGGACGCCCCCTACAATGAGCAGTTCTTC.

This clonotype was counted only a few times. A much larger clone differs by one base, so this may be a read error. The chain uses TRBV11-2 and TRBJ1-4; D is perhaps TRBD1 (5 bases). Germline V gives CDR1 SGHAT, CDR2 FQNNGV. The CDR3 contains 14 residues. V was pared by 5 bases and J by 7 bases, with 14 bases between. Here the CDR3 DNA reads TGTGCCAGCAGCAAGGGACTTGTCGGTGAAAAACTGTTTTTT. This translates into CASSKGLVGEKLFF.

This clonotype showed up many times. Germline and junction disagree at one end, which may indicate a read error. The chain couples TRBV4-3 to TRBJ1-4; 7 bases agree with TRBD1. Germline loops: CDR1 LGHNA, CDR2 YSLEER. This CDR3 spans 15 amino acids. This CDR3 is CASSREGAVNEKLSF. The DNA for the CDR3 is TGCGCCAGCAGCCGAGAGGGGGCGGTTAATGAAAAACTGTCTTTT.

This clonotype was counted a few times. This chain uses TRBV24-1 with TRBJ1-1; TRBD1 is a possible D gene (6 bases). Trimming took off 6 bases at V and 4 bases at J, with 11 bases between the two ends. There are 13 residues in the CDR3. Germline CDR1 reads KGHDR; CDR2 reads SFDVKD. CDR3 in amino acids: CATSSGGLTEAFF. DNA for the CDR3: TGTGCCACCAGTTCTGGGGGCCTCACTGAAGCTTTCTTT.

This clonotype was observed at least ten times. CDR3 in DNA: TGTGCCAGCAGTCCTCGCCTAGGGACGGCCACTGAAGCTTTCTTT. This gives the protein CASSPRLGTATEAFF. The chain combines TRBV6-5 with TRBJ1-1, with D possibly TRBD1 on 5 matching bases. The CDR3 is made up of 15 amino acids. Trimming cost V 5 bases and J 4 bases, with 17 bases left between them. Germline V gene data show CDR1 as MNHEY and CDR2 as SVGAGI.

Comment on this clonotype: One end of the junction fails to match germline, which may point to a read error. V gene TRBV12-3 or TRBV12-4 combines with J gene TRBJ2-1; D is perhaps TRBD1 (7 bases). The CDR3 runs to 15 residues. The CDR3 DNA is TGTGTCAGCAACCCGAAGGGGGGACAGAACAATGAGCAGTTCTTC. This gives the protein CVSNPKGGQNNEQFF.

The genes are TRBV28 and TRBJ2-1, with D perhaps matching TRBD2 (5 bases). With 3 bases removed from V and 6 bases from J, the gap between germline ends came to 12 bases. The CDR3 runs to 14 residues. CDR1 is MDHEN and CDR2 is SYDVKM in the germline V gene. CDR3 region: CASSFISEGNEQFF. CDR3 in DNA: TGTGCCAGCAGTTTTATCAGCGAGGGCAATGAGCAGTTCTTC. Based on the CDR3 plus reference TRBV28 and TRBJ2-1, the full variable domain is DVKVTQSSRYLVKRTGEKVFLECVQDMDHENMFWYRQDPGLGLRLIYFSYDVKMKEKGDIPEGYSVSREKKERFSLILESASTNQTSMYLCASSFISEGNEQFFGPGTRLTVL.

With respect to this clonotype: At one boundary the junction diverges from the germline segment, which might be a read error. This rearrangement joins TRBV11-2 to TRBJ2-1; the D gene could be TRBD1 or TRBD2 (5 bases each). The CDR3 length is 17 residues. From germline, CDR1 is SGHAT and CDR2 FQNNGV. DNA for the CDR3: TGTGTCAGCAGCTTAGTGGGGGAACTGCCTTACCGAGGGGAACACTTCTTC. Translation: CVSSLVGELPYRGEHFF.

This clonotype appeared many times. The CDR3 loop is CASSPGGRSSTDTQYF. In nucleotides, the CDR3 is TGCGCCAGCAGCCCGGGGGGACGTTCTAGCACAGATACGCAGTATTTT. The chain combines TRBV5-1 with TRBJ2-3; TRBD2 aligns across 7 bases. Germline V gives CDR1 SGHRS, CDR2 YFSETQ. The CDR3 loop spans 16 amino acids. With 4 bases clipped from V and 0 bases from J, the junction kept 8 bases outside the gene matches.

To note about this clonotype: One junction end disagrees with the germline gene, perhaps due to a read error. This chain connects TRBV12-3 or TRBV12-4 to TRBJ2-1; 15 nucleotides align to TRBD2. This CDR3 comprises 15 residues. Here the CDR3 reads CVSSWGLAGGGEQFF. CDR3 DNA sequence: TGTGTCAGCAGCTGGGGACTAGCGGGAGGAGGTGAGCAGTTCTTC.

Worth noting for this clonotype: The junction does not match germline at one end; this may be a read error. Here the CDR3 DNA reads TGTGCCAGCAGTCCACCTGGGGGGGTTCGGGTATATGGCCACACCTTC. It encodes CASSPPGGVRVYGHTF. J is TRBJ1-2 and V is TRBV12-3 or TRBV12-4; D possibly corresponds to TRBD1 (5 bases). CDR3 length: 16 residues.

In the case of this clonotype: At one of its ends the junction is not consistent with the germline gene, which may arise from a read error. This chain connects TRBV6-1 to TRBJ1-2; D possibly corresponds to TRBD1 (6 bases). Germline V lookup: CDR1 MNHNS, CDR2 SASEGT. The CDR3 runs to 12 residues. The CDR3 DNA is TGTGCCAGCAGTCCACAGGGAAAAGGCCACATCTTC. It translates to CASSPQGKGHIF.

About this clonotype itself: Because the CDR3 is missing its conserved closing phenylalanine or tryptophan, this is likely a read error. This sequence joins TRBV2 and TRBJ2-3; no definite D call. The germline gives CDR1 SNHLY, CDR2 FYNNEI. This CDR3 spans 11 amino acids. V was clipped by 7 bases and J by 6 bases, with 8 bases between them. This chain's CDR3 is CASTKADTQYC. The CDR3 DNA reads TGTGCCAGCACTAAGGCGGATACGCAGTATTGT.

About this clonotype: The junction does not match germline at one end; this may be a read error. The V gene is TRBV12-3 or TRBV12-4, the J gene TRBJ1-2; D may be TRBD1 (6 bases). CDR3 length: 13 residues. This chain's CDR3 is CASKLTGNYGNTF. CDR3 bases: TGTGCCAGCAAGCTGACAGGCAATTATGGCAACACCTTC.

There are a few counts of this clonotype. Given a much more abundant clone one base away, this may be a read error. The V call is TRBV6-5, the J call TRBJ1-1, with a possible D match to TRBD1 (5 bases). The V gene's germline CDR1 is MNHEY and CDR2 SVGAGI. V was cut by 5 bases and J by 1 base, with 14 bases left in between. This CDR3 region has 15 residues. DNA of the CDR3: TGTGCCAGCAGTCAACTCAGGCAGGGGAACACTGAAGCTTTCTTT. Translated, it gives CASSQLRQGNTEAFF.

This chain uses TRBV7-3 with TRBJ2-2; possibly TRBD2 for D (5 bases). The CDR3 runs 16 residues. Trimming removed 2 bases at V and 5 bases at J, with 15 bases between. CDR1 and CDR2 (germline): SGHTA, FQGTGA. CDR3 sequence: CASSLRTGGLTGELFF. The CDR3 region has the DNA TGTGCCAGCAGCTTACGTACGGGCGGGTTAACCGGGGAGCTGTTTTTT. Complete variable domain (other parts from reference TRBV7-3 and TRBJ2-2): GAGVSQTPSNKVTEKGKYVELRCDPISGHTALYWYRQSLGQGPEFLIYFQGTGAADDSGLPNDRFFAVRPEGSVSTLKIQRTERGDSAVYLCASSLRTGGLTGELFFGEGSRLTVL.

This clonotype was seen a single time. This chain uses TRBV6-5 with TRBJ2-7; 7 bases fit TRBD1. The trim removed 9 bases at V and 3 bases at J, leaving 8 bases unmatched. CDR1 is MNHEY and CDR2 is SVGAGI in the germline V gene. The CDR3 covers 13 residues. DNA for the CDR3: TGTGCCAGTAGACGGGACAGCTTCTACGAGCAGTACTTC. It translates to CASRRDSFYEQYF.

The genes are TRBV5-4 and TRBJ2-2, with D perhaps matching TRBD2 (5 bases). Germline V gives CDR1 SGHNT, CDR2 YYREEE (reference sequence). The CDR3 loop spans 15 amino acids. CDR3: CISSLIGVNTGELFF. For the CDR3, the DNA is TGTATCAGCAGCTTGATCGGGGTAAACACCGGGGAGCTGTTTTTT.